Given below is one TCR beta chain in context. These data are taken from a study of graft-versus-host responses after intestinal transplantation. Study details: Following induction with anti-thymocyte globulin, all recipients were given tacrolimus and steroids for three to four years. The study, taken as a whole, reports: Present in recipient marrow, GvH clones included some that appeared first in ileum or blood. Peak circulating GvH clone levels tracked with early post-transplant HvG declines.

The germline V gene encodes CDR1 SGDLS and CDR2 YYNGEE. V lost 0 bases and J lost 8; bases outside the gene matches: 9. This CDR3 contains 15 residues. Irradiated, violet-dye-labeled stimulator cells, some 200,000 in number, were plated with some 200,000 CFSE-labeled responder cells. Sorted after the reaction were proliferating CFSE-low CD3+CD4+ and CD3+CD8+ responders. Here immunoSEQ multiplex PCR was the method, and the copy in TCRdb shows in-frame clones only, minus some. In the table there are around 7,400 clones, around 30% of which are singletons. Sequencing used alloreactive CD8+ T cells from a mixed lymphocyte reaction culture, obtained before transplantation. Subset noted: CFSE-low proliferating T cells sorted from roughly 6-day pre-transplant mixed lymphocyte reaction (GvH or HvG direction). The TCR was taken from a human patient who was an organ donor for intestinal transplantation. The chain has TRBV9 and TRBJ1-2, with 8 bases lining up with TRBD1. The CDR3 protein is CASSVALQGVQGYTF. CDR3 DNA sequence: TGTGCCAGCAGCGTAGCTTTACAGGGGGTCCAGGGCTACACCTTC.